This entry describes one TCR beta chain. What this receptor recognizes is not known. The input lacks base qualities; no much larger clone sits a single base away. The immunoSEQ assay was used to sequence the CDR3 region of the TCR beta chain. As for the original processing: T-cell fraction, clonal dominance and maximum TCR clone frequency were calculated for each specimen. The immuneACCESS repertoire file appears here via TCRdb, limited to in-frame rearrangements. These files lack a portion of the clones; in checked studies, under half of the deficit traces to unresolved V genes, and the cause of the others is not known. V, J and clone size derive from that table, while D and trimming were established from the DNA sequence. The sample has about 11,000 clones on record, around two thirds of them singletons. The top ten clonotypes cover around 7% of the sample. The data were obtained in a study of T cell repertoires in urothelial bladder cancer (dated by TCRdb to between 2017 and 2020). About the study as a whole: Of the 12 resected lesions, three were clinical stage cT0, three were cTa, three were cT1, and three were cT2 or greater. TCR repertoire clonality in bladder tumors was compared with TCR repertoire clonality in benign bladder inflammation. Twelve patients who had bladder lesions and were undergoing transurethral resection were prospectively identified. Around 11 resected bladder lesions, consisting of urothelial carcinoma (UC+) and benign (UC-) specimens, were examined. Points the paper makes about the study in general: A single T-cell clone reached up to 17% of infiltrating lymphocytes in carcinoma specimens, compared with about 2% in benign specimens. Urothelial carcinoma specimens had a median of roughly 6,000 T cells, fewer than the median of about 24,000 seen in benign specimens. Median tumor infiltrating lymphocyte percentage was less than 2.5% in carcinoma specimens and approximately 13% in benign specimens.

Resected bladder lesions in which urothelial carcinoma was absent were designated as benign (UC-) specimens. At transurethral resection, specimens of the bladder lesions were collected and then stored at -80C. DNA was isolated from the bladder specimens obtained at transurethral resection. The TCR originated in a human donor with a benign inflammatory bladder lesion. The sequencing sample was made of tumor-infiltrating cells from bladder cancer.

The CDR3 is CASSLVAGENTGELFF. Here is the DNA: TGTGCCAGCAGCTTAGTAGCGGGGGAGAACACCGGGGAGCTGTTTTTT. Here the chain combines TRBV7-3 and TRBJ2-2, with 9 bases aligning to TRBD2. Based on the germline V gene, the CDR1 and CDR2 sequences are SGHTA and FQGTGA. Compared with germline, V lacks 2 bases and J lacks 1 base; bases without a gene match: 2. Spanning cysteine to phenylalanine, the CDR3 consists of 16 amino acids. CDR3 DNA only is kept here, 48 bases in frame from base 1.